Sequencing of this T cell receptor beta chain was carried out in a study of CDR3 diversity in severe acne. MiXCR, run by TCRdb on the PCR reads, gives a single entry per CDR3 protein. The top ten clones hold roughly an eighth of a sample with over 70,000 distinct CDR3 sequences, about 54% of them seen once. The CDR3 is made up of 13 amino acids. Trimming stripped 6 bases from V and 5 bases from J, with 12 bases between. Germline assignment: CDR1 SGHTA and CDR2 FQGNSA. This sequence originates from a male donor in good health, without acne. The chain combines TRBV7-2 with TRBJ2-3; no definite D call. Sequencing used blood. In nucleotides, the CDR3 is TGTGCCAGCAGTAGGGTAACGGGAGATACGCAGTATTTT. This gives the protein CASSRVTGDTQYF.